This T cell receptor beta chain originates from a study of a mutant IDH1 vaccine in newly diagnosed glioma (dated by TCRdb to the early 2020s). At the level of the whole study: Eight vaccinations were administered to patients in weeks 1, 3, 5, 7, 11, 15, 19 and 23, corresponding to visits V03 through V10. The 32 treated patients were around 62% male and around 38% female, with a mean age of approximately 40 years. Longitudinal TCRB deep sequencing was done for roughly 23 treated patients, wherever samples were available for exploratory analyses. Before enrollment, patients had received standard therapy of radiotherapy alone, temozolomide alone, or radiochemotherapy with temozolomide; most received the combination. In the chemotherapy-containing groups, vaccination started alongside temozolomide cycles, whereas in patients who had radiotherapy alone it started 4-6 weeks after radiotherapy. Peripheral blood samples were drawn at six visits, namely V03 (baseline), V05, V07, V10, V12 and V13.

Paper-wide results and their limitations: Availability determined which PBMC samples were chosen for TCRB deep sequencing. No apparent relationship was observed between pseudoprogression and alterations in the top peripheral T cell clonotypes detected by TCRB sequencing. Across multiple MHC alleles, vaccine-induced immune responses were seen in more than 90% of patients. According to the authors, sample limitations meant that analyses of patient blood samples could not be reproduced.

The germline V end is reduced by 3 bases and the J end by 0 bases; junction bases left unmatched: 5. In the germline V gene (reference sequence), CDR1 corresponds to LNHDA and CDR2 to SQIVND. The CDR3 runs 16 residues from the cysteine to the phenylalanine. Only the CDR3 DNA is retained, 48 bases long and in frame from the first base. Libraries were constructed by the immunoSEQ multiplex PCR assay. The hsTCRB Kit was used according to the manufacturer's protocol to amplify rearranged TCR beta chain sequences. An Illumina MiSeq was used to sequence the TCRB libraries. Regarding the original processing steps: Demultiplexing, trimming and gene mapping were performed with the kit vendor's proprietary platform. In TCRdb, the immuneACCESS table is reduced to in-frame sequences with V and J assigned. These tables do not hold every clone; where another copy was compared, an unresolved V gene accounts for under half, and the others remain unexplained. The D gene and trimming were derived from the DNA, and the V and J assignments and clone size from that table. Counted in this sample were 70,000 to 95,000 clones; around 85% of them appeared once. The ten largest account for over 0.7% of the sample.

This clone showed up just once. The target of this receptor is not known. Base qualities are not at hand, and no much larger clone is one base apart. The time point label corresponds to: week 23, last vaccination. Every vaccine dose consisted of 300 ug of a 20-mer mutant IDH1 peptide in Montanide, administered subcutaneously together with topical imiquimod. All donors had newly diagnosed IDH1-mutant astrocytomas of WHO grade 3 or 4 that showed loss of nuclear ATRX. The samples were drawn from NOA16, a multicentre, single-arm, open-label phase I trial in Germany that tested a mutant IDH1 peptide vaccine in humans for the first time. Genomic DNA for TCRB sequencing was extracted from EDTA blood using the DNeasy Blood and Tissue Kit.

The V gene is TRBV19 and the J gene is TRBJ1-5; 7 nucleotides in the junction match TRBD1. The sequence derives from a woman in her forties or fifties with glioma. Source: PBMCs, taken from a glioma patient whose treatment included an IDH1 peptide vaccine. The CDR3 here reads CASSIGAGGSNQPQHF. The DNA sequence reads TGTGCCAGTAGTATTGGGGCAGGGGGTAGCAATCAGCCCCAGCATTTT.